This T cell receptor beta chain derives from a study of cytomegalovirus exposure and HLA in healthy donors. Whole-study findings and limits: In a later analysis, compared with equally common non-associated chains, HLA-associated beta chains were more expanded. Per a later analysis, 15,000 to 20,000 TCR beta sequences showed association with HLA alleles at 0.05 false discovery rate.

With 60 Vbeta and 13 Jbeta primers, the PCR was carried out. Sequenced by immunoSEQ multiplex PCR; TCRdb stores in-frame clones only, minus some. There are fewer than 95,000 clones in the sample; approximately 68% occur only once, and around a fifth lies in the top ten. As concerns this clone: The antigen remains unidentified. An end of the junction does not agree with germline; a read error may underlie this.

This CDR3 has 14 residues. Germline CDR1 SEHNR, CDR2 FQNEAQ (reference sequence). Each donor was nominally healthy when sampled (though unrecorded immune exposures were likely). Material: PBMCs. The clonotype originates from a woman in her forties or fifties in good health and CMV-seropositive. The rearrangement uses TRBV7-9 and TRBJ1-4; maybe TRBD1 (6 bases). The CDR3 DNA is TGTTCCAGCAGCCAGGGGCTAACTAATGAAAAACTGTTTTTT. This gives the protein CSSSQGLTNEKLFF.